This T cell receptor beta chain was retrieved from a study of blood T cells in healthy people across ages. V lost 3 bases and J 8 bases, leaving 13 bases between the germline ends. The CDR3 is 13 residues long. The V gene's germline CDR1 is MNHNS and CDR2 SASEGT. Total RNA amounts of at least 6 micrograms were extracted per sample. A sample-barcoded 5' primer and a J-beta primer mix were used in a second PCR of roughly 7 to 11 cycles. Each cDNA molecule, via a template-switch adaptor with 12 random nucleotides, was tagged. TCRdb fed the 5' RACE reads into MiXCR, producing one record per CDR3 protein. This sample carries 1.5 million to 2 million distinct CDR3 sequences, roughly 32% of them seen once, and the ten largest clones take approximately 11%.

This clonotype originated in a woman aged 25 to 45 in good health. The J gene is TRBJ1-2, the V gene TRBV6-1, with D possibly TRBD1 on 6 matching bases. Specimen: blood. The CDR3 sequence: CASSDLTGSGYTF. In DNA, the CDR3 is TGTGCCAGCAGTGACCTAACAGGGAGCGGCTACACCTTC.